This T cell receptor (beta chain) was retrieved from a study of cytomegalovirus exposure and HLA in healthy donors. Overall study results and limits: Diagnosis of cytomegalovirus status made by the classifier reportedly showed high specificity and sensitivity. Cytomegalovirus-associated status was assigned to around 160 TCR beta chains.

The germline V gene encodes CDR1 KGHSH and CDR2 LQKENI. This CDR3 region has 15 residues. V lost 3 bases to trimming and J lost 1 base, with 12 bases between them. Points on this clone: What it binds is not known.

Libraries were prepared by immunoSEQ multiplex PCR; TCRdb keeps only in-frame clonotypes and omits some of them. The table includes 140,000 to 150,000 clones, more than 85% detected once. The clonotype was recovered from a man between 18 and 29 years old in good health and CMV-seronegative. The chain is built from TRBV18 and TRBJ2-5; D gene unclear. Sequencing used PBMCs. In DNA, the CDR3 is TGTGCCAGCTCACCCAGTTTAGCAGCCCAAGAGACCCAGTACTTC. This encodes CASSPSLAAQETQYF.